The 13 T cell receptor beta chains presented below share a single source sample, sequenced in a study of blood T cell repertoires in COVID-19. TCRdb's table, derived via immunoSEQ multiplex PCR, lists solely in-frame clones and lacks some. This sample has a few hundred thousand clones, with over 75% found just once. Sequenced input: PBMCs or T cells enriched from blood (not recorded which). The receptors come from a man aged 25 to 40 who had recovered from COVID-19.

The V gene is TRBV3-1 (or the pseudogene TRBV3-2), the J gene TRBJ1-1; no clear D. The CDR3 length is 14 residues. The V end was cut by 2 bases, the J end by 3 bases, with 10 bases between. Germline CDR1 and CDR2: LGHDT and YNNKEL (reference sequence). This CDR3 is CASSQTGSDTEAFF. The CDR3, as DNA: TGTGCCAGCAGCCAAACGGGTTCTGACACTGAAGCTTTCTTT.

The chain joins TRBV10-1 to TRBJ1-1, with 11 bases identical to TRBD1. CDR3 length equals 18 residues. The germline gives CDR1 WNHNN, CDR2 SYGVQD (reference sequence). V dropped 5 bases and J dropped 5; count of bases not matched to a gene: 16. CDR3 loop: CASSPFGPGQGVQTEAFF. DNA for the CDR3: TGCGCCAGCAGTCCTTTTGGCCCGGGACAGGGGGTGCAGACTGAAGCTTTCTTT.

This clone was seen a few times. This chain joins TRBV20-1 and TRBJ1-2; 7 nucleotides align to TRBD1. The CDR3 is 12 residues long. Per the germline V gene, CDR1 is DFQATT and CDR2 is SNEGSKA (reference sequence). V lost 3 bases and J lost 3; bases outside the gene matches: 1. CDR3: CSASTGDYGYTF. CDR3 sequence (DNA): TGCAGTGCTAGTACAGGGGACTATGGCTACACCTTC.

The chain links TRBV24-1 to TRBJ2-2, with a possible D match to TRBD1 (5 bases). The V and J ends lost 1 base and 2 bases respectively, with 10 bases between them. In germline, CDR1 is KGHDR, CDR2 SFDVKD. The CDR3 is made up of 16 amino acids. CDR3 residues: CATSDFSQGNTGELFF. The CDR3 nucleotides are TGTGCCACCAGTGATTTCAGCCAGGGAAACACCGGGGAGCTGTTTTTT.

This chain links TRBV19 with TRBJ1-5; no firm D call. V was shortened by 7 bases and J by 3 bases, with 7 bases between the two germline ends. This CDR3 contains 12 residues. Germline V gene lookup returns CDR1 LNHDA and CDR2 SQIVND (reference sequence). CDR3 region: CASNSHNQPQHF. CDR3 sequence (DNA): TGTGCCAGTAACAGCCACAATCAGCCCCAGCATTTT.

This clone has only one observation. The chain is built from TRBV11-2 and TRBJ1-1; 9 positions match TRBD1. CDR3 length: 12 residues. CDR1 is SGHAT, CDR2 FQNNGV, per germline. V shed 4 bases, J shed 14 bases, and the junction held 8 bases outside the gene matches. CDR3 coding DNA: TGTGCCAGCAGCTCGGAGGGACAGGGTAGATTCTTT. This translates into CASSSEGQGRFF.

This clone was detected only once. V and J are TRBV6-5 and TRBJ1-1; D possibly corresponds to TRBD1 (5 bases). The V end lost 0 bases, the J end lost 3 bases, and 8 bases lay between the germline ends. This CDR3 is built from 14 residues. Germline V gene data show CDR1 as MNHEY and CDR2 as SVGAGI. The CDR3 region has the DNA TGTGCCAGCAGTTACTCAGGGGCAGACACTGAAGCTTTCTTT. Translating gives CASSYSGADTEAFF.

The chain carries TRBV7-8 and TRBJ2-7, with D perhaps matching TRBD2 (5 bases). This CDR3 is built from 14 residues. V lost 0 bases, J lost 3 bases, and 9 bases lay in between. From germline, CDR1 is SGHVS and CDR2 FQNEAQ. The CDR3 sequence: CASSLAYGNYEQYF. CDR3 nucleotide sequence: TGTGCCAGCAGCTTAGCTTACGGGAACTACGAGCAGTACTTC.

The rearrangement uses TRBV30 and TRBJ1-1; D call uncertain. Germline CDR1 and CDR2: GTSNPN and SVGIG (reference sequence). The germline V and J ends were trimmed by 2 bases and 1 base, with 8 bases remaining between them. This CDR3 spans 13 amino acids. The CDR3 coding sequence is TGTGCCTGGAGTCGGGAAGGGAACACTGAAGCTTTCTTT. Protein sequence: CAWSREGNTEAFF.

This clone was picked up one time. CDR3 sequence: CASSSGLKETQYF. CDR3 in DNA: TGTGCCAGCAGTTCGGGACTCAAAGAGACCCAGTACTTC. The V and J genes are TRBV12-3 or TRBV12-4 and TRBJ2-5, with D perhaps matching TRBD2 (6 bases). V was cut by 4 bases and J by 3 bases, with 9 bases left in between. The CDR3 is made up of 13 amino acids.

This clone was counted only a few times. The chain links TRBV10-3 to TRBJ2-5; D might be TRBD2 (6 bases). The CDR3 loop spans 11 amino acids. Germline loops: CDR1 ENHRY, CDR2 SYGVKD. The ends were cut back, 10 bases at V and 2 bases at J, with 8 bases in the middle. CDR3 protein: CATAGQETQYF. CDR3 DNA sequence: TGTGCCACCGCGGGGCAAGAGACCCAGTACTTC.

V and J are TRBV6-5 and TRBJ1-1; 11 positions match TRBD1. The CDR3 is 12 residues long. The V gene's germline CDR1 is MNHEY and CDR2 SVGAGI. V shed 6 bases and J 10 bases; nucleotides not matched to a gene: 4. In nucleotides, the CDR3 is TGTGCCAGCAGAGACGGGACAGGGGGAGCTTTCTTT. It translates to CASRDGTGGAFF.

The chain has TRBV10-3 and TRBJ2-3; 16 nucleotides match TRBD2. Germline-derived CDR1 and CDR2 are ENHRY and SYGVKD. CDR3 length: 16 residues. Unmatched junction bases numbered 2, after V lost 2 bases and J lost 6 bases. CDR3 protein: CAISEGTSGRVDTQYF. CDR3 DNA sequence: TGTGCCATCAGTGAGGGGACTAGCGGGAGGGTTGATACGCAGTATTTT.